The source of this T cell receptor (beta chain) is a study of blood T cell repertoires in COVID-19. The wider study: There were acute and convalescent COVID-19 samples, and they came from the United States, Italy and Spain. From T cells, B-cell-depleted T cells, or PBMCs came the material, which was cDNA or gDNA.

Original data processing: Estimation of nucleated cell counts was performed using reference gene primer amplification. TCRdb's table, derived via immunoSEQ multiplex PCR, lists solely in-frame clones and lacks some. Clonal size and the V and J genes are those of that table, whereas D and trimming came from the DNA. The data show approximately 300,000 clones, around nine tenths seen once. Notes on this clone: The same CDR3 is also encoded by other DNA sequences in this sample.

Trimming left V 3 bases short and J 2 bases short, with 8 bases between. The CDR3 sequence is 14 residues long. Germline loops: CDR1 MNHEY, CDR2 SMNVEV (reference sequence). In Seattle, patients joined the study during active infection and were tracked longitudinally. The chain joins TRBV27 to TRBJ2-1, with D perhaps TRBD1 (5 bases). The sequenced material came from peripheral blood. The clonotype originates from a woman aged 25 to 39 with COVID-19, enrolled during active disease. The chain's CDR3 is CASSFQGAYNEQFF. The CDR3 DNA reads as TGTGCCAGCAGTTTCCAAGGGGCCTACAATGAGCAGTTCTTC.